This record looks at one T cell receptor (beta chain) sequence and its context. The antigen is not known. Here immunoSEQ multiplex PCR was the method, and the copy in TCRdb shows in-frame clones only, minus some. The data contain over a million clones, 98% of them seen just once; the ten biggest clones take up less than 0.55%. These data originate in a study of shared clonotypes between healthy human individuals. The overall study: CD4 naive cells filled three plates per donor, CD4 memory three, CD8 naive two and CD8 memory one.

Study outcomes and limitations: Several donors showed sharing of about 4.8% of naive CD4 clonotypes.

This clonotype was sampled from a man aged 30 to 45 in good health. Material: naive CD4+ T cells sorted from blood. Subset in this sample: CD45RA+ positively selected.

In DNA, the CDR3 is TGTGCCATTGGAACTAGCTTAAGCACCGGGGAGCTGTTTTTT. Amino acids: CAIGTSLSTGELFF. V and J are TRBV10-3 and TRBJ2-2, with a possible D match to TRBD2 (6 bases). Germline V CDR1 and CDR2: ENHRY, SYGVKD. The CDR3 totals 14 residues. V lost 9 bases to trimming and J lost 4 bases, with 15 bases between them.